One sample yielded the 10 T cell receptor beta chains listed below, sequenced in a study of early T cells in non-severe SARS-CoV-2 infection. TCRdb itself ran the 5' RACE reads through MiXCR, one entry per CDR3 protein. The repertoire holds tens of thousands of distinct CDR3 sequences, with 12% to 15% as singletons. The sequencing sample was made of whole blood. The receptor set was obtained from an adult who was a healthcare worker with PCR-confirmed SARS-CoV-2 infection or an uninfected control (not recorded which).

CDR3 protein: CASSFSPTEIYGYTF. CDR3 bases: TGTGCCAGCAGCTTCAGCCCGACAGAGATCTATGGCTACACCTTC. This chain links TRBV5-6 with TRBJ1-2; tentatively, D is TRBD1 (5 bases). The ends were cut back, 2 bases at V and 4 bases at J, with 15 bases in the middle. The CDR3 is 15 amino acids. Germline values: CDR1 SGHDT, CDR2 YYEEEE.

The chain joins TRBV6-6 to TRBJ1-2, with D possibly TRBD1 on 5 matching bases. Germline values: CDR1 MNHNY, CDR2 SVGAGI (reference sequence). Trimming took 8 bases from V and 2 from J, leaving 18 bases between them. The CDR3 runs 15 residues. CDR3: CASATAAGRNYGYTF. As DNA, the CDR3 is TGTGCCAGCGCAACCGCGGCAGGGCGAAACTATGGCTACACCTTC.

The CDR3 is CASTSTRDRFTGELFF. The CDR3 DNA reads as TGTGCCAGCACCTCTACTCGGGACAGGTTTACCGGGGAGCTGTTTTTT. This chain joins TRBV6-2 or TRBV6-3 and TRBJ2-2, with TRBD1 matching 8 bases. The CDR3 loop spans 16 amino acids. CDR1 is MNHEY, CDR2 SVGEGT, per germline. With V trimmed by 7 bases and J by 5 bases, 12 bases remained unmatched.

The chain uses TRBV10-3 and TRBJ1-4; D remains ambiguous. CDR3 size: 14 residues. V shed 6 bases and J shed 0 bases, with 8 bases lying between them. Germline V gene sequence: CDR1 ENHRY, CDR2 SYGVKD. The CDR3 is CAIRFDATNEKLFF. The DNA for the CDR3 is TGTGCCATCAGATTCGATGCAACTAATGAAAAACTGTTTTTT.

Only a few counts were recorded for this clonotype. The chain couples TRBV6-1 to TRBJ2-1, with TRBD2 identical over 7 bases. The CDR3 length is 12 residues. Germline loops: CDR1 MNHNS, CDR2 SASEGT. The trim removed 8 bases at V and 7 bases at J, leaving 5 bases unmatched. CDR3 in amino acids: CASGKGGNEQFF. The CDR3, as DNA: TGTGCCAGCGGTAAGGGAGGGAATGAGCAGTTCTTC.

This chain joins TRBV24-1 and TRBJ2-3, with 7 bases lining up with TRBD1. The germline V gene encodes CDR1 KGHDR and CDR2 SFDVKD. J was trimmed by 4 bases and V by 9 bases; bases with no gene match: 9. CDR3 length: 14 amino acids. The CDR3 is CATSIDRDPDTQYF. The CDR3 region has the DNA TGTGCCACCTCAATAGACAGGGATCCAGATACGCAGTATTTT.

The chain has TRBV21-1 and TRBJ2-3; the table's TRBD2 call for D was not verified on the DNA. TRBV21-1 has pseudogene status. This CDR3 has 18 residues. DNA for the CDR3: TGTGCCAGCAGCAAAGCGCTTTTTCGCGGGGGGGCAGCAGATACGCAGTATTTT. Protein: CASSKALFRGGAADTQYF.

This clonotype turned up a few times. The genes are TRBV14 and TRBJ1-6; D is ambiguous. V was clipped by 0 bases and J by 9 bases, with 9 bases between them. The CDR3 consists of 14 residues. Germline CDR1 reads SGHDN; CDR2 reads FVKESK. The CDR3 DNA reads TGTGCCAGCAGCCAAGAGTTGCGGGGTTCACCCCTCCACTTT. The encoded protein is CASSQELRGSPLHF. Combining the CDR3 with reference TRBV14 and TRBJ1-6 gives the whole variable domain EAGVTQFPSHSVIEKGQTVTLRCDPISGHDNLYWYRRVMGKEIKFLLHFVKESKQDESGMPNNRFLAERTGGTYSTLKVQPAELEDSGVYFCASSQELRGSPLHFGNGTRLTVT.

The chain couples TRBV6-2 or TRBV6-3 to TRBJ2-5, with D uncertain. The V gene lost 5 bases and the J gene lost 5 bases, with 9 bases spanning the gap. CDR1 is MNHEY and CDR2 is SVGEGT in the germline V gene. CDR3 length: 12 amino acids. As DNA, the CDR3 is TGTGCCAGCAGTCCCGAGAGGGAGACCCAGTACTTC. This gives the protein CASSPERETQYF.

V is TRBV28 and J is TRBJ1-1, with D hard to call. The ends were cut back, 10 bases at V and 4 bases at J, with 16 bases in the middle. The CDR3 is 13 residues long. Germline values: CDR1 MDHEN, CDR2 SYDVKM. The CDR3 here is CATRLRASTEAFF. The CDR3 DNA reads as TGTGCCACCCGCCTGCGGGCCAGCACTGAAGCTTTCTTT.